This T cell receptor beta chain was recorded in a study of T-cell reconstitution after alpha-beta-depleted transplantation in children. CDR1 and CDR2 from the germline V gene are DFQATT and SNEGSKA (reference sequence). The V end was cut by 3 bases, the J end by 2 bases, with 13 bases between. The CDR3 loop spans 14 amino acids. TCRbeta library construction was performed incorporating unique molecular identifiers. One entry per CDR3 protein, called by TCRdb with MiXCR from the PCR reads. The data hold hundreds of thousands of distinct CDR3 sequences, with 16% observed a single time. This clonotype has only a few counts.

The genes are TRBV20-1 and TRBJ1-2; D is possibly TRBD1 (5 bases). This clonotype was obtained from a human donor who donated a stem cell graft to a child with acute myeloid leukemia. The sequencing used PBMCs from the stem cell graft donor, collected from the stem cell graft. The CDR3 spells CSARGRGRNYGYTF. CDR3 DNA: TGCAGTGCTAGGGGGAGGGGCCGAAACTATGGCTACACCTTC.